These T cell receptor beta chains were read from a single sample in a study of T-cell memory formation after mild COVID-19. TCRdb reanalysed the 5' RACE reads using MiXCR and keeps one entry per CDR3 protein. The sample includes more than 100,000 distinct CDR3 sequences, 15% to 20% of them seen just once. The sequencing input was PBMCs or a T cell subset sorted from them (not recorded which). These receptors were collected from a man aged 18 to 35 who had mild COVID-19 (a few samples of this study predate the infection). Cell type and time point are not known. Each CDR3 is given with its conserved first and last residue. D genes are given only for firm matches. Size values are once, few and many counts, or a class for expanded clones, and some rows have none.

CDR3nt | CDR3aa | j_gene | v_gene | d_gene | abundance
TGTGCCAGCAGCTCGCGGGGGGCCGGGGAGCTGTTTTTT | CASSSRGAGELFF | TRBJ2-2 | TRBV5-4 | TRBD2 | many
TGCAGTGCTGAAAGGACAGGGATCTCCTACAATGAGCAGTTCTTC | CSAERTGISYNEQFF | TRBJ2-1 | TRBV20-1 | TRBD1 | many
TGTGCCAGCAGCTTGGAGTCCTTGACCACTGAAGCTTTCTTT | CASSLESLTTEAFF | TRBJ1-1 | TRBV5-5 | NA | NA
TGCAGTGTAGGGGCGGGGGTAGAAGAGACCCATTACTTC | CSVGAGVEETHYF | TRBJ2-5 | TRBV20-1 | TRBD2 | many
TGTGCCAGCAGCTTAGCGCACAGGGGAGGCCAAGAGACCCAGTACTTC | CASSLAHRGGQETQYF | TRBJ2-5 | TRBV7-2 | NA | few
TGTGCCAGCAGCCCCGGAATAAGGGTCGAGGGGGAGACCCAGTACTTC | CASSPGIRVEGETQYF | TRBJ2-5 | TRBV7-7 | NA | NA
TGTGCCATCAGTGAGGGTGGACTGAGGGAGACCCAGTACTTC | CAISEGGLRETQYF | TRBJ2-5 | TRBV10-3 | NA | few
TGTGCCAGCAGCTTAGGTGTAGGGCACACCGGGGAGCTGTTTTTT | CASSLGVGHTGELFF | TRBJ2-2 | TRBV13 | NA | NA
TGCGCCAGCAGCTTAACGCCAAGACCCATCTCTGGGGCCAACGTCCTGACTTTC | CASSLTPRPISGANVLTF | TRBJ2-6 | TRBV5-1 | NA | few
TGCGCCAGCAGCCAAGATCAATCAGCCCGGGTAGCTTTCTTT | CASSQDQSARVAFF | TRBJ1-1 | TRBV4-3 | NA | NA
TGTGCCAGCAGCCCCACTAGCGGGGGATCGAGCTCCTACAATGAGCAGTTCTTC | CASSPTSGGSSSYNEQFF | TRBJ2-1 | TRBV7-9 | TRBD2 | few
TGCGCCAGCAGCCAAGGGCTGAGGGGGAATACGCAGTATTTT | CASSQGLRGNTQYF | TRBJ2-3 | TRBV4-1 | NA | many
TGCGCCAGCAGCCAAGATCAAGCGGGGGGGCTGGGTGAGCAGTTCTTC | CASSQDQAGGLGEQFF | TRBJ2-1 | TRBV4-1 | TRBD2 | NA
TGTGCCAGCAGTCCCTATGGAGGGGGGCGAGAGCAGTACTTC | CASSPYGGGREQYF | TRBJ2-7 | TRBV12-3/TRBV12-4 | NA | NA
TGTGCCAGCAGCTTAACGGCTTTGGATTCACCCCTCCACTTT | CASSLTALDSPLHF | TRBJ1-6 | TRBV13 | NA | NA
TGTGCCAGCAGCTTGGGACTAGACTCCTACGAGCAGTACTTC | CASSLGLDSYEQYF | TRBJ2-7 | TRBV5-5 | NA | few
TGTGCCAGCAAGCGTCTCACAGATACGCAGTATTTT | CASKRLTDTQYF | TRBJ2-3 | TRBV6-6 | NA | NA
TGTGCCAGCAGTCACAACCTTCCGGGAGGGGGACAGGGGCCAGATACGCAGTATTTT | CASSHNLPGGGQGPDTQYF | TRBJ2-3 | TRBV7-9 | TRBD1 | NA
TGTGCCAGCAGCTTAGATGTTGGCTACACCTTC | CASSLDVGYTF | TRBJ1-2 | TRBV7-9 | NA | few